Listed here is a single T cell receptor (beta chain). Measured with immunoSEQ multiplex PCR; TCRdb has only the in-frame clones, and not every one. The repertoire consists of more than 100,000 clones, with 75% to 90% occurring once and the leading ten covering 2% to 3%. The data derive from a study of blood T cell repertoires in COVID-19. CDR1 and CDR2 (germline): LGHNA, YNFKEQ. Trimming left V 0 bases short and J 0 bases short, with 11 bases between. The CDR3 covers 16 residues. V gene TRBV4-2 combines with J gene TRBJ1-2; D not resolved. The sequence derives from a man aged 50 or older with active COVID-19. Sequencing was carried out using peripheral blood. This chain's CDR3 is CASSQDWRSANYGYTF. The CDR3 DNA follows: TGTGCCAGCAGCCAAGATTGGCGGTCAGCTAACTATGGCTACACCTTC.